Following are 15 T cell receptor beta chains from one sample sequenced in a study of T cells after somatic rescue of genetic block. Produced via immunoSEQ multiplex PCR; TCRdb's table is partial and in-frame only. Of about 67,000 clones listed, 92% were seen once; the top ten hold about 2.9%. Sample: peripheral blood mononuclear cells (PBMCs). These receptors all come from a man aged 35 to 55.

The CDR3 here is CARAGTGESVDGYTF. The CDR3, as DNA: TGTGCCAGGGCCGGGACAGGGGAGTCTGTTGATGGCTACACCTTC. The rearrangement joins TRBV2 to TRBJ1-2, with 10 bases that match TRBD1. The V segment lost 9 bases and the J segment 6 bases; nucleotides outside the gene matches: 13. Germline V gives CDR1 SNHLY, CDR2 FYNNEI. CDR3 length equals 15 residues.

The chain is built from TRBV27 and TRBJ2-7; D might be TRBD2 (6 bases). This CDR3 has 15 amino acids. V lost 2 bases, J lost 0 bases, and 11 bases lay in between. Germline V gives CDR1 MNHEY, CDR2 SMNVEV (reference sequence). The CDR3 sequence is CASSLTLAYSYEQYF. DNA for the CDR3: TGTGCCAGCAGTTTAACACTAGCTTACTCCTACGAGCAGTACTTC.

The chain joins TRBV11-1 to TRBJ2-5, with 11 bases that match TRBD2. The closer fit of TRBJ2-7 to the DNA end suggests the J call may be wrong. Germline V lookup: CDR1 SGHAT, CDR2 FQDESV (reference sequence). The CDR3 has 16 residues. This CDR3 is CASNPSSGGISYEQYF. The CDR3 coding sequence is TGTGCCAGCAACCCATCTAGCGGGGGGATCTCCTACGAGCAGTACTTC.

Written as DNA, the CDR3 is TGTGCCAGTAGTACAATAGCGGGGGGGCGATACGAGCAGTACTTC. It encodes CASSTIAGGRYEQYF. The chain joins TRBV19 to TRBJ2-7, with TRBD2 matching over 11 bases. Trimming took 4 bases from V and 4 from J; bases not matched to a gene: 6. Germline V gene sequence: CDR1 LNHDA, CDR2 SQIVND (reference sequence). This CDR3 is 15 amino acids long.

The gene calls are TRBV19 and TRBJ2-1, with D perhaps TRBD1 or TRBD2 (6 bases each). The CDR3 covers 15 residues. With 3 bases removed from V and 7 bases from J, the gap between germline ends came to 16 bases. Germline-derived CDR1 and CDR2 are LNHDA and SQIVND (reference sequence). The CDR3 coding sequence is TGTGCCAGTAGTATCTCGGGGGCGTTAGATAATGAGCAGTTCTTC. This encodes CASSISGALDNEQFF.

This clone was recorded once. The chain carries TRBV10-2 and TRBJ2-3; 7 nucleotides agree with TRBD1. Germline CDR1 and CDR2: WSHSY and SAAADI. The CDR3 length is 17 residues. The V segment lost 1 base and the J segment 0 bases; nucleotides outside the gene matches: 7. Here the CDR3 DNA reads TGCGCCAGCAGTGAGTGGGGGACAGCAACTAGCACAGATACGCAGTATTTT. Translated: CASSEWGTATSTDTQYF.

This chain links TRBV9 with TRBJ1-2; D not certain. Trimming stripped 4 bases from V and 3 bases from J, with 7 bases between. The CDR3 spans 12 residues. Germline V CDR1 and CDR2: SGDLS, YYNGEE. The CDR3 DNA reads as TGTGCCAGCAGCCTCGTGGACTATGGCTACACCTTC. It yields the protein CASSLVDYGYTF.

The chain joins TRBV7-8 to TRBJ2-3, with D perhaps TRBD2 (5 bases). Germline-derived CDR1 and CDR2 are SGHVS and FQNEAQ. The CDR3 is made up of 17 amino acids. V lost 5 bases and J lost 3, with 21 bases in between. The CDR3 sequence: CASSHFRRGTRTDTQYF. In nucleotides, the CDR3 is TGTGCCAGCAGCCATTTCCGTCGGGGAACGCGGACAGATACGCAGTATTTT.

The rearrangement links TRBV7-2 to TRBJ1-2; D unresolved. CDR3 length: 14 residues. Germline CDR1 SGHTA, CDR2 FQGNSA. V was shortened by 1 base and J by 2 bases, with 8 bases between the two germline ends. As DNA, the CDR3 is TGTGCCAGCAGCTTAGGCCCGTCCAACTATGGCTACACCTTC. It is translated as CASSLGPSNYGYTF.

This chain uses TRBV28 with TRBJ2-3, with TRBD1 matching over 10 bases. The CDR3 loop spans 15 amino acids. Unmatched junction bases numbered 4, after V lost 6 bases and J lost 1 base. The germline CDR1 and CDR2 sequences are MDHEN and SYDVKM. CDR3: CASRGQGLGTDTQYF. In nucleotides, the CDR3 is TGTGCCAGCAGGGGACAGGGGCTGGGCACAGATACGCAGTATTTT.

V and J are TRBV6-6 and TRBJ2-6; 7 bases line up with TRBD1. CDR1 is MNHNY, CDR2 SVGAGI, per germline (reference sequence). With V trimmed by 5 bases and J by 3 bases, 4 bases remained unmatched. This CDR3 has 15 residues. CDR3 nucleotides: TGTGCCAGCAGTAACAGGGGTGGTGGGGCCAACGTCCTGACTTTC. Amino acid sequence: CASSNRGGGANVLTF.

The chain carries TRBV29-1 and TRBJ2-2; 9 nucleotides agree with TRBD1. Trimming took 6 bases from V and 2 from J; bases not matched to a gene: 4. Per germline, CDR1 SQVTM and CDR2 ANQGSEA. The length of the CDR3 is 14 residues. The CDR3 nucleotides are TGCAGCGTGGGGACAGGGTATAACACCGGGGAGCTGTTTTTT. This gives the protein CSVGTGYNTGELFF.

The chain is built from TRBV27 and TRBJ2-7; no clear D gene. V lost 4 bases to trimming and J lost 3 bases, with 16 bases between them. Germline CDR1 MNHEY, CDR2 SMNVEV (reference sequence). The CDR3 loop spans 15 amino acids. The CDR3 sequence is CASSSHTTRIYEQYF. CDR3 nucleotide sequence: TGTGCCAGCAGTTCCCACACGACCCGTATCTACGAGCAGTACTTC.

Here the CDR3 reads CASSQGTGLQETQYF. The CDR3, as DNA: TGCGCCAGCAGCCAGGGTACGGGGCTTCAAGAGACCCAGTACTTC. This chain uses TRBV4-1 with TRBJ2-5; D is perhaps TRBD1 or TRBD2 (5 bases each). Looked up from germline, CDR1 is MGHRA and CDR2 is YSYEKL. The CDR3 length is 15 residues. V lost 3 bases, J lost 2 bases, and 13 bases lay in between.

V is TRBV6-6 and J is TRBJ1-3; D might be TRBD1 (6 bases). Germline loops: CDR1 MNHNY, CDR2 SVGAGI (reference sequence). The CDR3 contains 15 residues. V was trimmed by 2 bases and J by 3 bases, leaving 11 bases between them. The CDR3 DNA is TGTGCCAGCAGTTACGGGGGGGGCGGTGGAAACACCATATATTTT. Amino acids: CASSYGGGGGNTIYF.